What follows is one TCR beta chain and its context. What antigen it recognizes has not been identified. Base-call qualities are not available, and no considerably larger clone is one nucleotide away. Libraries were constructed by 5' RACE. Instrument used: Illumina HiSeq 2500. A second 7 to 11 cycle PCR used a sample-barcoded 5' primer and a J-beta primer mix. A unique molecular identifier was introduced onto each TCR beta cDNA molecule by a template-switch 5' adaptor carrying 12 random nucleotides. At least 2.5 million CDR3-containing paired-end reads were obtained from each sample. First-strand cDNA was synthesized from all RNA with the Mint cDNA synthesis kit, primed by a TRBC-specific oligonucleotide. Following uracil-DNA glycosylase treatment, all cDNA underwent a first 18-cycle PCR with the universal primers M1SS and BC2_uni_R. Regarding the original processing steps: For normalization, 1 million high-quality reads, each with a distinct molecular identifier, were randomly selected from each sample. Reads sharing molecular identifiers were discarded rather than binned into consensus sequences. CDR3 identification, clonotype clustering and error correction used MiTCR with a Q25 quality threshold and the strictest error-elimination algorithm. A nonparametric unseen species model with Euler transformation was used to estimate lower-bound total TCR beta diversity. TCRdb's own reprocessing of the public reads used fastp at Q25 and MiXCR and kept productive beta chains. One record per CDR3 amino acid sequence lists the most common genes and DNA. The V and J calls follow TCRdb's processing rather than the paper's. The sample table records around 1,500,000 distinct CDR3 sequences; 28% of these occur just once. The top ten clonotypes cover about 8% of the sample.

The data were obtained in a study of blood T cells in healthy people across ages (dated by TCRdb to the mid-2010s). For the study in its entirety: In model experiments, template switching captured about one uniquely barcoded TCR beta cDNA molecule for every two T cells. Four age groups were formed from the donors: young (average about 15 years), middle-aged (approximately 39), aged (roughly 56) and long-lived (roughly 81). To avoid experimental bias, donors of different ages were distributed randomly across sequencing lanes. The study analyzed two additional independent replicas of 1 million unique cDNA reads from the same blood draw for two donors, one aged 18 to 30 and one aged 80 or older. Age-related changes in TCR beta repertoire diversity were measured in the study by deep sequencing normalized with unique cDNA molecular identifiers.

Donors were about 36 systemically healthy Caucasian individuals from Russia aged about 6 to 100 years. About 10 milliliters of peripheral blood were drawn from each donor into EDTA-treated Vacutainer tubes. PBMCs were isolated by Ficoll-Paque density-gradient centrifugation, with at least 6 million obtained per sample. Trizol reagent was used to extract total RNA from the PBMCs, yielding at least 6 micrograms per sample. For every donor, flow cytometry on a PBMC aliquot measured the percentage of naive CD45RAhigh/CD27high T cells. What the study reported, not specific to this receptor: Because the CMV infection status of the donors was unknown, age-related changes in expanded clonotypes may potentially have been confounded. As age increased, observed TCR beta diversity per million T cells dropped in a roughly linear way, and a significant reduction was already evident by age 40. Because profiling used bulk unsorted PBMCs, naive and antigen-experienced compartments could not be compared conclusively. The long-lived group showed more naive CD4+ T cells, fewer expanded clones and increased TCR diversity than the aged group, suggesting age selection. Observed TCR beta diversity correlated strongly with the percentage of naive T cells measured by flow cytometry. Estimates of total diversity from one million sequenced T cells were regarded as lower bounds and underestimates.

Sequenced material: blood. The TCR originated in a woman aged 25 to 39 in good health.

In nucleotide form, the sequence is TGTGCCAGCAGCTTAGGTGGGGGACCGGGAGAAAAACTGTTTTTT. This codes for CASSLGGGPGEKLFF. This chain joins TRBV7-2 to TRBJ1-4, with TRBD1 as a weak D call on 5 bases. Its CDR3 holds 15 amino acids, cysteine through phenylalanine. Kept here is only the CDR3 DNA, which spans 45 bases and is read in frame from base 1. The germline V gene supplies CDR1 SGHTA and CDR2 FQGNSA. V lost 1 base and J lost 8 bases; the stretch between them is 14 bases long.